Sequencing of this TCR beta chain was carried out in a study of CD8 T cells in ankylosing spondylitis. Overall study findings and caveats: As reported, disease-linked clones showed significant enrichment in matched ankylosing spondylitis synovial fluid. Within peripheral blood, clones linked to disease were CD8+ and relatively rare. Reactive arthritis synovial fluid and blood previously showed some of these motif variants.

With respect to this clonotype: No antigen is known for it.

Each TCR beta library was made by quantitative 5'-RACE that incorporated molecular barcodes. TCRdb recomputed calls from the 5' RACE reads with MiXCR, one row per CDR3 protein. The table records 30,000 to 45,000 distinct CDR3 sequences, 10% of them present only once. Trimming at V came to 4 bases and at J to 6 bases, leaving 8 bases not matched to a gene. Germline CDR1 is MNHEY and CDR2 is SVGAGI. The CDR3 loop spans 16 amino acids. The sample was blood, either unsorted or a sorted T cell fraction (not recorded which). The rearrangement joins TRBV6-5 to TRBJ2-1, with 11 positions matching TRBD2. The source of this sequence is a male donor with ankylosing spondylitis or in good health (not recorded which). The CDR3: CASSFIAGGRGNEQFF. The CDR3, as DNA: TGTGCCAGCAGTTTTATAGCGGGAGGGCGGGGCAATGAGCAGTTCTTC.